The entry below gives a single T cell receptor (beta chain) sequence along with its context. Trimming pared 7 bases from V and 0 bases from J, leaving 16 bases between. There are 16 residues in the CDR3. CDR1 and CDR2 from the germline V gene are ENHRY and SYGVKD. This record belongs to a study of T cells in Graves' hyperthyroidism and ophthalmopathy. The study based diagnoses on clinical symptoms, serum thyroxine and TRAb, thyroid ultrasound and orbital computed tomography. Amplification of TCR beta CDR3 regions was performed using RNA transcripts as template. First-round RT-PCR targeting the TCR CDR3 was performed with the HTBI primer set. TCRdb called the multiplex PCR reads again in MiXCR, with one record for every CDR3 protein. This sample has roughly 630,000 distinct CDR3 sequences, with 15% to 19% found just once.

The sample was blood. The V and J genes are TRBV10-3 and TRBJ2-1; tentative D call: TRBD2 (5 bases). The receptor's source is a woman aged 25 to 45 with Graves' hyperthyroidism. CDR3 loop: CAINPASINSYNEQFF. The CDR3 coding sequence is TGTGCCATCAACCCGGCTAGCATAAACTCCTACAATGAGCAGTTCTTC.